The entry that follows covers one T cell receptor beta chain sequence. Its antigen remains unknown. Germline V lookup: CDR1 MNHEY, CDR2 SMNVEV (reference sequence). This CDR3 region has 15 residues. V was shortened by 3 bases and J by 5 bases, with 16 bases between the two germline ends. The data belong to a study of cytomegalovirus exposure and HLA in healthy donors. Study in general: Of the donors genotyped, 300 to 500 in all, about 82% fell in the Caucasian-associated ancestry cluster.

Study observations and caveats: TRBV6-2, TRBV6-3 and other indistinguishable V segments were excluded. In a later analysis, a genetic analysis reported fewer productive-TCR N-insertions in an Asian-associated ancestry cluster than the cohort average.

Amplification used 60 Vbeta primers and 13 Jbeta primers. Authors' processing steps: In a later analysis, of 79 million or so unique beta chains, roughly 10 million appeared in at least two donors. Assay used: immunoSEQ multiplex PCR; TCRdb lists only in-frame clones, some missing. The DNA gave D and trimming, while V, J and clone size come from that table. This sample's clone table lists some 130,000 clones. The chain recombines TRBV27 with TRBJ1-1, with TRBD1 as a possible D gene (5 bases). This clonotype was sampled from a man younger than 30 in good health and CMV-seronegative. Specimen: PBMCs. The CDR3 nucleotides are TGTGCCAGCAGTTTGTGGGGCAGATCGGAAACTGAAGCTTTCTTT. This sequence encodes CASSLWGRSETEAFF.